This TCR beta chain was captured by sequencing in a study of T-cell memory formation after mild COVID-19. This clonotype has more than one count but fewer than ten. Trimming stripped 4 bases from V and 8 bases from J, with 18 bases between. Germline V CDR1 and CDR2: SGHRS, YFSETQ. There are 14 residues in the CDR3. TCRdb processed the 5' RACE reads anew with MiXCR; each CDR3 protein has one entry. The sample yields hundreds of thousands of distinct CDR3 sequences, 15% to 20% seen once. The chain uses TRBV5-1 and TRBJ1-2; a weak D match, TRBD1 (6 bases). The sequencing input was PBMCs or a T cell subset sorted from them (not recorded which). This TCR came from an adult woman who had mild COVID-19 (a few samples of this study predate the infection). Cell type and time point are not known. The CDR3 coding sequence is TGCGCCAGCAGCGTTACGACAGGTCCCTTCGGCTACACCTTC. It is translated as CASSVTTGPFGYTF.